This T cell receptor (beta chain) was documented in a study of post-analysis software for immune sequencing data. Notes on the study in general: In patients, 4 to 6 TRBV segments were more frequent than in controls, with TRBV5-6, TRBV5-1 and TRBV20-1 among them.

Details on this clonotype: What it binds is unknown.

The CDR3 contains 15 residues. Per the germline V gene, CDR1 is MNHEY and CDR2 is SMNVEV (reference sequence). V gave up 5 bases and J gave up 5 bases, with 17 bases separating them. Unique molecular identifiers tagged the TCR beta cDNA libraries. Approximately 0.5 million cDNA molecules were recovered from an input of about 0.95 to 11 million T cells. TCRdb re-called the PCR reads through MiXCR, storing one row per CDR3 protein. The sample records about 500,000 distinct CDR3 sequences, around 40% being singletons. The sample taken for sequencing was blood. The sequence came from a girl between 5 and 17 years old with multiple sclerosis. The chain employs TRBV27 and TRBJ2-3; D not resolved. The CDR3, as DNA: TGTGCCAGCAGTCCCACCACCGGGTGGGGAGATACGCAGTATTTT. This sequence encodes CASSPTTGWGDTQYF.